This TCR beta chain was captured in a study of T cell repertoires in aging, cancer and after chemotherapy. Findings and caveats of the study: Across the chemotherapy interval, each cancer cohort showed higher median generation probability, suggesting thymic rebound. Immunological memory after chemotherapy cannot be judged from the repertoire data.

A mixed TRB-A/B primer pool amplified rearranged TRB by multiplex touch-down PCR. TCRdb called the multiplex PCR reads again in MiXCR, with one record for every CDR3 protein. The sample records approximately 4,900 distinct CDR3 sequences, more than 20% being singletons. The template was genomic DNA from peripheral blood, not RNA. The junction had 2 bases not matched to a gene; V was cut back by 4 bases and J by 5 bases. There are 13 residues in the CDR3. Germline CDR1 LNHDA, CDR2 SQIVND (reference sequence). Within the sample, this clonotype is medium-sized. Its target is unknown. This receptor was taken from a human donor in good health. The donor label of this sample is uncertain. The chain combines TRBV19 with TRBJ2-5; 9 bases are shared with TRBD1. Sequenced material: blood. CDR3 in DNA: TGTGCCAGTAGTACGACAGGGGGGGAGACCCAGTACTTC. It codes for CASSTTGGETQYF.